The 5 T cell receptor beta chains below all came from one sample that was sequenced in a study of cytomegalovirus exposure and HLA in healthy donors. The PCR contained 60 Vbeta and 13 Jbeta primers. Clones were sequenced by immunoSEQ multiplex PCR, and TCRdb holds only the in-frame ones, with some missing. The repertoire includes approximately 190,000 clones, roughly 80% of them detected once, and 3.5% to 4% sits in the top ten. Sequencing used PBMCs. All receptors come from a man aged 45-65 years in good health and CMV-seronegative.

The chain employs TRBV7-6 and TRBJ1-3; 9 nucleotides match TRBD1. The CDR3 totals 15 residues. CDR1 SGHVS and CDR2 FNYEAQ come from the germline V gene. V shed 5 bases, J shed 4 bases, and the junction held 6 bases outside the gene matches. The CDR3 loop is CASSLYRGQGNTIYF. CDR3 nucleotides: TGTGCCAGCAGCCTATACAGGGGGCAAGGAAACACCATATATTTT.

The chain has TRBV5-6 and TRBJ2-5; D unclear. Germline V gene sequence: CDR1 SGHDT, CDR2 YYEEEE. V was trimmed by 3 bases and J by 7 bases, leaving 7 bases between them. This CDR3 region has 11 residues. CDR3 residues: CASSWSGTQYF. Written as DNA, the CDR3 is TGTGCCAGCAGCTGGAGTGGGACCCAGTACTTC.

This clone appeared a single time. The gene calls are TRBV10-3 and TRBJ2-7; 8 positions agree with TRBD1. This CDR3 has 15 residues. The V gene's germline CDR1 is ENHRY and CDR2 SYGVKD. J lost 4 bases, V lost 2 bases, and 7 bases had no gene match. CDR3 loop: CAISEGTGGNYEQYF. DNA for the CDR3: TGTGCCATCAGTGAGGGTACAGGGGGGAATTACGAGCAGTACTTC.

The J gene is TRBJ2-7, the V gene TRBV4-3, with 7 bases identical to TRBD1. V was clipped by 1 base and J by 4 bases; unmatched bases: 7. The CDR3 runs to 15 residues. Looked up from germline, CDR1 is LGHNA and CDR2 is YSLEER. CDR3 sequence reads: CASSQARGLGYEQYF. The CDR3 bases are TGCGCCAGCAGCCAAGCTAGGGGGCTCGGGTACGAGCAGTACTTC.

The V call is TRBV4-3, the J call TRBJ2-7; TRBD1 agrees at 7 bases. The CDR3 loop spans 15 amino acids. With 4 bases clipped from V and 3 bases from J, the junction kept 9 bases outside the gene matches. In germline, CDR1 is LGHNA, CDR2 YSLEER. Here the CDR3 DNA reads TGCGCCAGCAGCCCAGGAAGGGACAGATACTACGAGCAGTACTTC. It translates to CASSPGRDRYYEQYF.